This TCR beta chain appears in the sequencing data of a study of blood T cell repertoires in COVID-19. Background on the study: The United States, Italy and Spain provided the acute and convalescent COVID-19 samples. T cells, B-cell-depleted T cells, or PBMCs supplied cDNA or gDNA.

The V gene lost 2 bases and the J gene lost 8 bases, with 16 bases spanning the gap. The CDR3 covers 15 residues. The germline V gene encodes CDR1 LGHNA and CDR2 YNFKEQ. This clone was seen only once. Per the study methods: Cell counts per sample came from amplifying reference gene primers. Generated by immunoSEQ multiplex PCR, the TCRdb table keeps only in-frame clones and is missing some. For V, J and clone size, that table is used; D and trimming come from the DNA. The sample shows 250,000 to 400,000 clones, 70% to 90% of them seen only once. Recruited during active infection, patients (from Seattle) were subsequently followed longitudinally.

The TCR sequence derives from a woman in her twenties or thirties with COVID-19, enrolled during active disease. The rearrangement uses TRBV4-2 and TRBJ1-5; maybe TRBD1 (6 bases). Input material: peripheral blood. The CDR3 nucleotides are TGTGCCAGCAGCCAATCCGGCAGGGGTCGTAAGCCCCAGCATTTT. Residues: CASSQSGRGRKPQHF.